This TCR beta chain was identified during a study of cytomegalovirus exposure and HLA in healthy donors. Study-wide points: Later, TCR association rates were found to vary by HLA locus, highest for DRB1 and lowest for HLA-C.

This clone was detected only once. Its antigen is not known. The sample holds other DNA sequences that translate to the same CDR3. CDR3 size: 12 residues. Germline V gives CDR1 GTSNPN, CDR2 SVGIG (reference sequence). V was clipped by 0 bases and J by 8 bases, with 10 bases between them. Primers: 60 Vbeta forward and 13 Jbeta reverse. Method: immunoSEQ multiplex PCR; TCRdb's copy keeps in-frame clones and lacks some. There are 100,000 or so clones in the sample; roughly 80% occur only once, and 2% to 3% lies in the top ten. The TCR comes from a female donor in good health and CMV-seronegative. The specimen sequenced was PBMCs. The chain couples TRBV30 to TRBJ1-2; D is perhaps TRBD1 (5 bases). CDR3 in DNA: TGTGCCTGGAGTGTAGGCCCAGGGGGCTACACCTTC. Residues: CAWSVGPGGYTF.